These T cell receptor beta chains were read from a single sample in a study of OX40 agonist ivuxolimab in advanced cancers. Using immunoSEQ multiplex PCR, the repertoire was profiled, and TCRdb retains in-frame clones only, with some absent. The repertoire holds under 40,000 clones, with roughly 84% as singletons. Here the sequenced sample was CD4+ or CD8+ T cells sorted from blood, taken in a trial of the OX40 agonist ivuxolimab. All receptors derive from an adult with an advanced solid tumor such as melanoma, head and neck, liver or kidney cancer. CDR3s include the opening cysteine and the closing phenylalanine or tryptophan. D genes are given only for firm matches. Clone size, where shown, is once, few, many, or a class for clones that have expanded.

cdr3_nt cdr3_aa v_call d_call j_call clone_size
TGTGCCAGCAGATCACCGGGACAGGGGATGCGGGGCTACACCTTC CASRSPGQGMRGYTF TRBV6-5 TRBD1 TRBJ1-2 .
TGTGCCAGCTCACCACCGTCCAGCGGGAGGGGTGAGCAGTACTTC CASSPPSSGRGEQYF TRBV18 TRBD2 TRBJ2-7 once
TGTGCCAGTAGTATAGTAGCAGGGTTCGGCTACACCTTC CASSIVAGFGYTF TRBV19 . TRBJ1-2 .
TGTGCCAGTAGTATAACGGGGGCTAGGGGCAATCAGCCCCAGCATTTT CASSITGARGNQPQHF TRBV19 . TRBJ1-5 .
TGTGCCAGCAGTCCCCCCGATGGCTACACCTTC CASSPPDGYTF TRBV27 . TRBJ1-2 .
TGCAGCGTTGTCCCACAGGGTTTAGGCTACACCTTC CSVVPQGLGYTF TRBV29-1 . TRBJ1-2 .
TGTGCCAGCAGCTTAGCCGGGACAGGGGACACTGAAGCTTTCTTT CASSLAGTGDTEAFF TRBV7-2 TRBD1 TRBJ1-1 .
TGTGCCAGCAGCAAAGATCCGAGGACAGGGGAGAACACTGAAGCTTTCTTT CASSKDPRTGENTEAFF TRBV21-1 . TRBJ1-1 .
TGTGCCAGCAGTTTCAAGCGTATGACAGGGGAATACGAGCAGTACTTC CASSFKRMTGEYEQYF TRBV27 TRBD1 TRBJ2-7 .
TGTGCCAGCAGCTACGGACAGGGTAATCAGCCCCAGCATTTT CASSYGQGNQPQHF TRBV7-9 TRBD1 TRBJ1-5 .
TGTGCCAGCAGTTACCTCGATGGCTACGAGCAGTACTTC CASSYLDGYEQYF TRBV6-5 . TRBJ2-7 .
TGTGCCAGCAGTGAGATTTTACTAGCGGGGGCCTGGGAGACCCAGTACTTC CASSEILLAGAWETQYF TRBV2 TRBD2 TRBJ2-5 .
TGCGCCAGCAGCCAAGTCTTACAGGTCAAGAACACTGAAGCTTTCTTT CASSQVLQVKNTEAFF TRBV4-1 . TRBJ1-1 .
TGCAGCGTGGGGCCAGCGGGAGGAGATACGCAGTATTTT CSVGPAGGDTQYF TRBV29-1 TRBD2 TRBJ2-3 .
TGTGCCACCAGCAGATTAGACAGGTACGAGCAGTACTTC CATSRLDRYEQYF TRBV15 . TRBJ2-7 .
TGTGCCAGCAGTTGGGACAGGGCGCCCTATGGCTACACCTTC CASSWDRAPYGYTF TRBV27 TRBD1 TRBJ1-2 .
TGCGCCAGCAGTCCAATATACAATAGCAATCAGCCCCAGCATTTT CASSPIYNSNQPQHF TRBV4-1 . TRBJ1-5 .
TGTGCCAGCAGCCAAGAGACAAGTAATTCACCCCTCCACTTT CASSQETSNSPLHF TRBV14 . TRBJ1-6 once
TGTGCCAGTAGTATAGCTGGGGATCCGGGAAACACCATATATTTT CASSIAGDPGNTIYF TRBV19 . TRBJ1-3 .
TGTGCCAGTAGCCCCGGGGAGGGAACCTACGAGCAGTACTTC CASSPGEGTYEQYF TRBV19 TRBD2 TRBJ2-7 .
TGTGCCAGCAGTGGATCTAGCGGGGGTAGCACAGATACGCAGTATTTT CASSGSSGGSTDTQYF TRBV2 TRBD2 TRBJ2-3 .
TGTGCCAGCTCACCACCGTCCAGGGAGGATTCACCCCTCCACTTT CASSPPSREDSPLHF TRBV18 . TRBJ1-6 few
TGTGCCAGCAGCTTAGGGACAGGGAACACCGGGGAGCTGTTTTTT CASSLGTGNTGELFF TRBV7-9 TRBD1 TRBJ2-2 .